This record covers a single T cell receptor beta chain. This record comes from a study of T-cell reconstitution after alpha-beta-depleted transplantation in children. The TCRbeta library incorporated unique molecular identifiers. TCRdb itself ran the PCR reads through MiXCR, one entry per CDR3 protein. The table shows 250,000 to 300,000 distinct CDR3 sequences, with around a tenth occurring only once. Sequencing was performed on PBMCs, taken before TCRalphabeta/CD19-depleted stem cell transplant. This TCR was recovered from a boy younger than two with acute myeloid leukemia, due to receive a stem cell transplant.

The CDR3 loop is CASSPSGGAAKETQYF. CDR3 nucleotide sequence: TGCGCCAGCAGCCCTAGCGGGGGGGCCGCGAAGGAGACCCAGTACTTC. The chain combines TRBV5-1 with TRBJ2-5; 12 nucleotides match TRBD2. The junction had 9 bases not matched to a gene; V was cut back by 4 bases and J by 5 bases. This CDR3 is built from 16 residues. Germline V gene sequence: CDR1 SGHRS, CDR2 YFSETQ.